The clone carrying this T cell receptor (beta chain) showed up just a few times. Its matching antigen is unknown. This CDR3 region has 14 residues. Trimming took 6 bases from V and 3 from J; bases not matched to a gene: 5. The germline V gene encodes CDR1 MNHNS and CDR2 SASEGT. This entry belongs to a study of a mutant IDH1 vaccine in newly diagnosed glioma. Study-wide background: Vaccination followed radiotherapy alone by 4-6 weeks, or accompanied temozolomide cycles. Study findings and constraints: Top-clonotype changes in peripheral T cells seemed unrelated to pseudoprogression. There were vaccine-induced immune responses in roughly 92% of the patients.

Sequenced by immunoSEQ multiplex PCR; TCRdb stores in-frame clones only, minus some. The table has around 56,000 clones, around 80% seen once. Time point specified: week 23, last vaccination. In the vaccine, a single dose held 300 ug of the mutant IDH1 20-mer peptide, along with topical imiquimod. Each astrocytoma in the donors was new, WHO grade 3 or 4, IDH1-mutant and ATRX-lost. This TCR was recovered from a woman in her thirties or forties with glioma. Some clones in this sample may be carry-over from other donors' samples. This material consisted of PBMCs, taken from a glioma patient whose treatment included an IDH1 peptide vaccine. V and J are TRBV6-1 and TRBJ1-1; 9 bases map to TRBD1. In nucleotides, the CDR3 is TGTGCCAGCAGATCACGGGACAGGGACACTGAAGCTTTCTTT. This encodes CASRSRDRDTEAFF.